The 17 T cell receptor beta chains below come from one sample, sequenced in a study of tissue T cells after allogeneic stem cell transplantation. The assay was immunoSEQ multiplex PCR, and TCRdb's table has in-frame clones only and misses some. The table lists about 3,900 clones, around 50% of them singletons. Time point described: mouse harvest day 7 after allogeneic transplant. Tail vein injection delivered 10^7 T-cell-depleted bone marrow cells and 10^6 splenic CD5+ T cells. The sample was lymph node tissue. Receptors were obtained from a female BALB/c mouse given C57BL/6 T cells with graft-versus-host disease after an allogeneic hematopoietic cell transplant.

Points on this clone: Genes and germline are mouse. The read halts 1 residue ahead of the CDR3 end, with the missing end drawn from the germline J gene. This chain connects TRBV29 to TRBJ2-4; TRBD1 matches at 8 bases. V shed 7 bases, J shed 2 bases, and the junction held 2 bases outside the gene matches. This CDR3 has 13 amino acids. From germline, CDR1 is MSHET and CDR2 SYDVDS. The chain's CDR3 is CASTQGAQNTLYF. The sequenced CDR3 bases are TGTGCTAGCACCCAGGGGGCTCAAAACACCTTGTAC.

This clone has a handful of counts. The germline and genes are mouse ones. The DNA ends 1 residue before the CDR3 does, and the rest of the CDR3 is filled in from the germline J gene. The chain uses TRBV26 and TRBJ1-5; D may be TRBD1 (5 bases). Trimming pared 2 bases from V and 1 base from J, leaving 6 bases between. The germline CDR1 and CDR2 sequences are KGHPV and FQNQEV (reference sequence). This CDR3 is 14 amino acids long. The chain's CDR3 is CASSLRQNNQAPLF. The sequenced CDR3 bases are TGTGCCAGCAGTCTGCGACAGAACAACCAGGCTCCGCTT.

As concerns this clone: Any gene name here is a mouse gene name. This CDR3 reads CASGGGNSGNTLYF. The sequenced CDR3 bases are TGTGCCAGCGGGGGGGGTAATTCTGGAAATACGCTCTAT. The chain combines TRBV13-2 with TRBJ1-3; TRBD1 might be the D (5 bases). The CDR3 end falls 1 residue outside the read, so it is completed with the germline J gene. CDR1 and CDR2 from the germline V gene are NNHNN and SYGAGS (reference sequence). The CDR3 runs 14 residues. V lost 5 bases and J 0 bases, leaving 9 bases between the germline ends.

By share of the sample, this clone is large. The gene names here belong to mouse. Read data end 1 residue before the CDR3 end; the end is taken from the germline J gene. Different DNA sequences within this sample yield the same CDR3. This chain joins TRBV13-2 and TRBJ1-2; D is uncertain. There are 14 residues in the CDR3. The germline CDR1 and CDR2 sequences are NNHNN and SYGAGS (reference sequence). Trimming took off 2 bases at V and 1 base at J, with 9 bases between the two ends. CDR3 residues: CASGERAVNSDYTF. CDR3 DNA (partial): TGTGCCAGCGGTGAGAGGGCAGTAAACTCCGACTACACC.

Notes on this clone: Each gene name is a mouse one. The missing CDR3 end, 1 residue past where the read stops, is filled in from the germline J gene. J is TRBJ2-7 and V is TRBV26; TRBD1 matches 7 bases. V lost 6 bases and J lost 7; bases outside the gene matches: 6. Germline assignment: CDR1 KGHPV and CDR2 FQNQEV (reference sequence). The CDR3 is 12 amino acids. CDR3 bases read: TGTGCCAGCAGCCGTACAGGGGACGAACAGTAC. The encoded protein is CASSRTGDEQY. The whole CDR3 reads CASSRTGDEQYF.

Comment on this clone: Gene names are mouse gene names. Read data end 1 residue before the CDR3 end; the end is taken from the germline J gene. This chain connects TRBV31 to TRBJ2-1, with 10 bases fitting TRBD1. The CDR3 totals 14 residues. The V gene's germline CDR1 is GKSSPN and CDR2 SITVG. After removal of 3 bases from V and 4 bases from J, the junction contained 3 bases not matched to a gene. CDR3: CAWSRGQGYAEQFF. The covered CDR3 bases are TGTGCCTGGAGCCGGGGACAGGGGTATGCTGAGCAGTTC.

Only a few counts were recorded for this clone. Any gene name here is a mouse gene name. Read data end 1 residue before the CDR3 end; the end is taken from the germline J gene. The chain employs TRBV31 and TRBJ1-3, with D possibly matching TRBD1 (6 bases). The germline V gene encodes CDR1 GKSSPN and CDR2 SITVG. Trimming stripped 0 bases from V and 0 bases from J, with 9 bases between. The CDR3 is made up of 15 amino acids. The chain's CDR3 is CAWSLPGHSGNTLYF. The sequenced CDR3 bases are TGTGCCTGGAGTCTACCGGGACATTCTGGAAATACGCTCTAT.

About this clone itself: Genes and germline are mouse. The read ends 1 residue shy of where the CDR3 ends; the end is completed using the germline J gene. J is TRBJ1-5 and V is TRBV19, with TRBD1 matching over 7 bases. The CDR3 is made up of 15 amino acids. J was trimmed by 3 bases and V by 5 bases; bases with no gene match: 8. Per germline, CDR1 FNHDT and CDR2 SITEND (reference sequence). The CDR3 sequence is CASSPLRGGNQAPLF. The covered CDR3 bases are TGTGCCAGCAGCCCCCTCAGGGGGGGCAACCAGGCTCCGCTT. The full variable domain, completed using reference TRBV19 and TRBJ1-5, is GGIITQTPKFLIGQEGQKLTLKCQQNFNHDTMYWYRQDSGKGLRLIYYSITENDLQKGDLSEGYDASREKKSSFSLTVTSAQKNEMAVFLCASSPLRGGNQAPLFGEGTRLSVL.

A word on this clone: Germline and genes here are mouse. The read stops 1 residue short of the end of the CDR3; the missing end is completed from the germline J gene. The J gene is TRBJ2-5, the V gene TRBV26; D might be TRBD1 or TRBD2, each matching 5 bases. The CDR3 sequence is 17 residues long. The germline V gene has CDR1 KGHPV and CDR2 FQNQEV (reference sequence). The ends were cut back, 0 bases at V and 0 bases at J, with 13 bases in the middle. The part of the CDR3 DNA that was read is TGTGCCAGCAGTCTGTCGTTGGGACGGATTAACCAAGACACCCAGTAC. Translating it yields CASSLSLGRINQDTQY. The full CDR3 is CASSLSLGRINQDTQYF.

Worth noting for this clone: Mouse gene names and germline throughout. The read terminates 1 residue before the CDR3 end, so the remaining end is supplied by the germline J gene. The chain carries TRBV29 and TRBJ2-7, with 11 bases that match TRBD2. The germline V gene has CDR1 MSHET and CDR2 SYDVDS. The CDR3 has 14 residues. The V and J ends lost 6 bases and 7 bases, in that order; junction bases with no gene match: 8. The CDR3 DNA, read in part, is TGTGCTAGCAGCGGGACTGGGGGAGCGGGGGAACAGTAC. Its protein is CASSGTGGAGEQY. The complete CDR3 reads CASSGTGGAGEQYF.

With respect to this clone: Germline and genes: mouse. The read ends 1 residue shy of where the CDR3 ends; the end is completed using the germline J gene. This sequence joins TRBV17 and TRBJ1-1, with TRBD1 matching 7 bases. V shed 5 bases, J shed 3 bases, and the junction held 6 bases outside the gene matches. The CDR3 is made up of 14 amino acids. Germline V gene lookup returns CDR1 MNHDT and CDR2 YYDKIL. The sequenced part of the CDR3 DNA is TGTGCTAGCAGTTCCCGCCAGGGGGACACAGAAGTCTTC. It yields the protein CASSSRQGDTEVF. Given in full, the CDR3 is CASSSRQGDTEVFF.

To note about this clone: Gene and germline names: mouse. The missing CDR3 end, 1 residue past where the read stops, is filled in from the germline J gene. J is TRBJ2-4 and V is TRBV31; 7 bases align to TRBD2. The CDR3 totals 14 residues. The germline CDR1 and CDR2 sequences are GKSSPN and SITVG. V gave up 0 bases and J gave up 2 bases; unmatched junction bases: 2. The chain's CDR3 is CAWSLGGTQNTLYF. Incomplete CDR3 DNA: TGTGCCTGGAGTCTTGGGGGGACTCAAAACACCTTGTAC.

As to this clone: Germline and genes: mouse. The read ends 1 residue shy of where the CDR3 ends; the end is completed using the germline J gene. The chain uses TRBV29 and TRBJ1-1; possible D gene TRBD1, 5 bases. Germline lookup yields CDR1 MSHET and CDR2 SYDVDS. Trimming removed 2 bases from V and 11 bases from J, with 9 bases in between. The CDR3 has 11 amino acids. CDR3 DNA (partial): TGTGCTAGCAGTTTAGGCAGGGATGTCTTC. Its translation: CASSLGRDVF. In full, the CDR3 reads CASSLGRDVFF.

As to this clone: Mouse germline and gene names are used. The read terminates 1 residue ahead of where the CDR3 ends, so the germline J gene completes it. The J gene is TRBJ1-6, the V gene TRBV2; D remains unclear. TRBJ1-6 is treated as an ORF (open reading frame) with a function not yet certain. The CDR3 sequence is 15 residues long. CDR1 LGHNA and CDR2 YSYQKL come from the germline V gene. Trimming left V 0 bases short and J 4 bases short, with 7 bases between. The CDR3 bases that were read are TGTGCCAGCAGCCAAGAAGTGGGTTATAATTCGCCCCTCTAC. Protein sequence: CASSQEVGYNSPLY. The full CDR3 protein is CASSQEVGYNSPLYF.

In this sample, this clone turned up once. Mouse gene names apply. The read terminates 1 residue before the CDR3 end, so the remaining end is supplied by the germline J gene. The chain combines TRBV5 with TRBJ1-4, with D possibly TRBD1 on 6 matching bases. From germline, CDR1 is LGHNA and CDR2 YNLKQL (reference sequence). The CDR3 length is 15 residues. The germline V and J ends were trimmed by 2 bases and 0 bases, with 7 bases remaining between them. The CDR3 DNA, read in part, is TGTGCCAGCAGCCAAAGGGGGGTTTCCAACGAAAGATTATTT. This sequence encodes CASSQRGVSNERLF. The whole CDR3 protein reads CASSQRGVSNERLFF.

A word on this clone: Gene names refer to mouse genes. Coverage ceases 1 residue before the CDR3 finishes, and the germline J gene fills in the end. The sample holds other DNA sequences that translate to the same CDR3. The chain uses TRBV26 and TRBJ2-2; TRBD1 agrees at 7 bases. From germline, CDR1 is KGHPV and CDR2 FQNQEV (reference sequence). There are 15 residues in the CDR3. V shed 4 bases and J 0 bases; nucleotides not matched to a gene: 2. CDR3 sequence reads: CASSPGTANTGQLYF. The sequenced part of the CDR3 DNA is TGTGCCAGCAGTCCCGGGACAGCAAACACCGGGCAGCTCTAC.

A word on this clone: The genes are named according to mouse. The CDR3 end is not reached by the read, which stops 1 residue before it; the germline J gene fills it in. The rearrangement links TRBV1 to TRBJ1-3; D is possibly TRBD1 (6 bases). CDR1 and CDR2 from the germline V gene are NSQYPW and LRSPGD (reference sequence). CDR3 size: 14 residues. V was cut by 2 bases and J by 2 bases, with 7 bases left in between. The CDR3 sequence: CTCSAWGPGNTLYF. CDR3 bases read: TGCACCTGCAGTGCATGGGGGCCTGGAAATACGCTCTAT. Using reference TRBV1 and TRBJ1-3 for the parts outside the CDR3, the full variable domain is VTLLEQNPRWRLVPRGQAVNLRCILKNSQYPWMSWYQQDLQKQLQWLFTLRSPGDKEVKSLPGADYLATRVTDTELRLQVANMSQGRTLYCTCSAWGPGNTLYFGEGSRLIVV.